The clone carrying this T cell receptor (beta chain) was counted ten times or more. Its antigen is unknown. Both iRepertoire HTBI primers and Arm-PCR of CDR3 regions were used to build the TCR beta libraries. In the authors' methods: Identification of gene segments yielded around 63 TRBV and 14 TRBJ across samples. TCRdb reprocessed the multiplex PCR reads with MiXCR, giving one entry per CDR3 protein. The V and J calls were determined by TCRdb, not by the authors. Of some 340,000 distinct CDR3 sequences listed, approximately 25% were seen once; the top ten hold 28%. This entry belongs to a study of regulatory T cells in long-lasting Graves disease. As for time point: persistent/refractory GD, antithyroid drugs over 5 years with positive TRAb. With RNA extracted from PBMCs as input, the TCR library was made. It was American Thyroid Association guidelines that determined Graves' disease diagnosis. V trimming: 6 bases; J trimming: 4 bases; junction bases outside the gene matches: 3. Germline CDR1 reads SQVTM; CDR2 reads ANQGSEA. The CDR3 sequence is 14 residues long.

Whole-study results and caveats: Authors noted too few samples as a limitation. Repertoires from persistent disease leaned toward TRBV28, TRBJ1-2 and TRBJ2-5.

This chain connects TRBV29-1 to TRBJ2-5; TRBD2 aligns across 15 bases. The TCR comes from a woman between 35 and 50 years old with Graves disease. The sample was peripheral blood mononuclear cells (PBMCs), taken when the disease was refractory, from a patient treated with antithyroid drugs. As DNA, the CDR3 is TGCAGCGTATCGGGACTAGCGGGAGGAGAGACCCAGTACTTC. Protein product: CSVSGLAGGETQYF.